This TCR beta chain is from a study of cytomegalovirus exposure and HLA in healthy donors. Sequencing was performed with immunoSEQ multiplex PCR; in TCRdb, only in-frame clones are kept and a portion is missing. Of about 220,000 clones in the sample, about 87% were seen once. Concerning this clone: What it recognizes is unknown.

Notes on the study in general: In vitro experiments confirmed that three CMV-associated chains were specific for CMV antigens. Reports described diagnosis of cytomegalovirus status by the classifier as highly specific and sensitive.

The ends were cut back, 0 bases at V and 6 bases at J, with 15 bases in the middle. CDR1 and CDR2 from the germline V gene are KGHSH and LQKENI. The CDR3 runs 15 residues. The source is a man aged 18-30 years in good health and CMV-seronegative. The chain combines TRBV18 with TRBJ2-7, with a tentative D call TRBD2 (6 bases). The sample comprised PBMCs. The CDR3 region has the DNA TGTGCCAGCTCACCACCGATGGGGGAGGTTGGCGAGCAGTACTTC. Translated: CASSPPMGEVGEQYF.